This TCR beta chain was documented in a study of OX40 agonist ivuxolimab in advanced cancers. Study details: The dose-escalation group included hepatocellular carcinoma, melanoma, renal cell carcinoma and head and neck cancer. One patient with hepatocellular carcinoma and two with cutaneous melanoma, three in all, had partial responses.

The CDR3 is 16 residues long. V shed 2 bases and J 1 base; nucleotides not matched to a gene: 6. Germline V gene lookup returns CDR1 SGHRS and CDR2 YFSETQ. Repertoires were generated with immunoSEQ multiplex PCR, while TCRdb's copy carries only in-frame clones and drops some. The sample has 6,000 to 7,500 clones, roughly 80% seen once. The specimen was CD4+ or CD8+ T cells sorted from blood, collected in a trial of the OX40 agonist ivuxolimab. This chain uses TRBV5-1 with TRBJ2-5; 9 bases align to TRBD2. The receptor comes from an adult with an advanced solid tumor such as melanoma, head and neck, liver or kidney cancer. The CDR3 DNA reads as TGCGCCAGCAGCTTTACTGGCGGGGGGGCCCAAGAGACCCAGTACTTC. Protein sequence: CASSFTGGGAQETQYF. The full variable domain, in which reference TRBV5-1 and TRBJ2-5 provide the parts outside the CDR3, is KAGVTQTPRYLIKTRGQQVTLSCSPISGHRSVSWYQQTPGQGLQFLFEYFSETQRNKGNFPGRFSGRQFSNSRSEMNVSTLELGDSALYLCASSFTGGGAQETQYFGPGTRLLVL.